This entry lists 9 T cell receptor beta chains sequenced from one sample in a study of blood T cells in healthy people across ages. For the second PCR, which ran for 7 to 11 cycles, a sample-barcoded 5' primer and a J-beta primer mix were used. From the 5' RACE reads, TCRdb called clonotypes with MiXCR, one entry per CDR3 protein. Among about 800,000 distinct CDR3 sequences listed, roughly 25% were seen once. This sample was shared with a second study, whose subject was T cells of mothers and their children.

Input material: blood. All receptors come from a boy between 10 and 17 years old in good health.

The gene calls are TRBV28 and TRBJ1-1, with 7 bases that match TRBD1. With V trimmed by 3 bases and J by 0 bases, 7 bases remained unmatched. This CDR3 spans 16 amino acids. Germline-derived CDR1 and CDR2 are MDHEN and SYDVKM. The CDR3 here is CASSFDRERMNTEAFF. In DNA form, the CDR3 reads TGTGCCAGCAGTTTTGACAGGGAGCGGATGAACACTGAAGCTTTCTTT.

The chain joins TRBV20-1 to TRBJ1-6, with D uncertain. CDR3 length: 16 amino acids. Per germline, CDR1 DFQATT and CDR2 SNEGSKA (reference sequence). Trimming cost V 0 bases and J 3 bases, with 12 bases left between them. CDR3 amino acids: CSARDGGRDYNSPLHF. CDR3 bases: TGCAGTGCTAGAGACGGTGGACGGGACTATAATTCACCCCTCCACTTT.

The chain combines TRBV4-1 with TRBJ1-4, with D possibly matching TRBD1 (5 bases). The CDR3 runs to 18 residues. The germline V gene encodes CDR1 MGHRA and CDR2 YSYEKL. The germline V and J ends were trimmed by 2 bases and 5 bases, with 21 bases remaining between them. CDR3 coding DNA: TGCGCCAGCAGCCAATACTACCCGGGACCGAACAAGAATGAAAAACTGTTTTTT. Amino acids: CASSQYYPGPNKNEKLFF.

For this clonotype: Its ends do not fully match the called genes, so a read error is possible. V and J are TRBV13 and TRBJ1-2; 9 bases are shared with TRBD1. This CDR3 is 14 amino acids long. Germline assignment: CDR1 PRHDT and CDR2 FYEKMQ (reference sequence). The CDR3 coding sequence is TGTGCCAGCAGCCTAGGACAGGGGCGTGATGGCTACACCTTC. Protein sequence: CASSLGQGRDGYTF.

Only a few counts were recorded for this clonotype. This chain links TRBV4-1 with TRBJ2-1; either TRBD1 or TRBD2 may supply D (5 bases each). V lost 6 bases and J 2 bases, leaving 11 bases between the germline ends. The CDR3 has 14 amino acids. Germline V gives CDR1 MGHRA, CDR2 YSYEKL. The CDR3 nucleotides are TGCGCCAGCAGTGGGACCCGGACCTACAATGAGCAGTTCTTC. Amino acids: CASSGTRTYNEQFF.

In this sample, this clonotype turned up a few times. This chain links TRBV29-1 with TRBJ2-2, with D unresolved. This CDR3 region has 12 residues. The V gene's germline CDR1 is SQVTM and CDR2 ANQGSEA. V lost 5 bases and J 6 bases, leaving 10 bases between the germline ends. The CDR3 DNA sequence: TGCAGCGTTTGGGCGTCGTCCGGGGAGCTGTTTTTT. It yields the protein CSVWASSGELFF.

This sequence joins TRBV14 and TRBJ2-6; D ambiguous. V was clipped by 1 base and J by 2 bases, with 6 bases between them. The V gene's germline CDR1 is SGHDN and CDR2 FVKESK. This CDR3 spans 15 amino acids. CDR3 sequence (DNA): TGTGCCAGCAGCCAAGCCCCTGCTGGGGCCAACGTCCTGACTTTC. It encodes CASSQAPAGANVLTF.

This clonotype appeared a few times. V is TRBV28 and J is TRBJ1-5; D unclear. V lost 5 bases to trimming and J lost 7 bases, with 15 bases between them. CDR3 length equals 14 residues. Germline V gives CDR1 MDHEN, CDR2 SYDVKM. CDR3 amino acids: CASSKPSDGQPQHF. The CDR3 DNA is TGTGCCAGCAGTAAACCCAGCGACGGGCAGCCCCAGCATTTT.

The chain uses TRBV7-3 and TRBJ2-5, with 8 positions matching TRBD2. The trim removed 5 bases at V and 3 bases at J, leaving 5 bases unmatched. Germline loops: CDR1 SGHTA, CDR2 FQGTGA. The CDR3 has 14 amino acids. The CDR3 sequence is CASSATGGEETQYF. The CDR3 DNA reads as TGTGCCAGCAGCGCCACGGGGGGGGAAGAGACCCAGTACTTC.